These 25 T cell receptor beta chains were sequenced from one sample in a study of T cell repertoires in cytomegalovirus infection. What these receptors recognize is not known. TCRdb used MiXCR to reprocess the reads, holding one entry per CDR3 protein. The table includes about 920,000 distinct CDR3 sequences, around 32% detected once. The sample consisted of cultured CD8+ T cells from PBMCs, taken from culture after CMV antigen stimulation. These receptors all stem from a human donor in good health (CMV status not recorded). Some clones in this sample may be carry-over from other donors' samples.

The rearrangement links TRBV27 to TRBJ2-1; D possibly uses TRBD1 or TRBD2 (6 bases each). Germline V CDR1 and CDR2: MNHEY, SMNVEV (reference sequence). V dropped 5 bases and J dropped 2 bases, with 28 bases sitting between them. This CDR3 has 20 residues. CDR3 region: CASSPLGGSGGINTYNEQFF. In DNA form, the CDR3 reads TGTGCCAGCAGTCCCTTGGGGGGCAGCGGAGGAATTAACACCTACAATGAGCAGTTCTTC.

In this sample, this clonotype turned up a few times. The chain links TRBV6-1 to TRBJ1-1; D unclear. Trimming stripped 2 bases from V and 7 bases from J, with 5 bases between. CDR3 length: 11 amino acids. Germline V gene data show CDR1 as MNHNS and CDR2 as SASEGT. The CDR3 DNA is TGTGCCAGCAGTGAAAAAATTGAAGCTTTCTTT. Translation gives CASSEKIEAFF.

V and J are TRBV7-8 and TRBJ2-7; tentative D call: TRBD2 (6 bases). The germline V gene encodes CDR1 SGHVS and CDR2 FQNEAQ. The CDR3 contains 14 residues. V was cut by 3 bases and J by 3 bases, with 12 bases left in between. Written as DNA, the CDR3 is TGTGCCAGCAGCTTCGAATTGCGGGGCTACGAGCAGTACGTC. Amino acid sequence: CASSFELRGYEQYV.

This clonotype was observed many times. This rearrangement joins TRBV7-2 to TRBJ2-1; 8 nucleotides align to TRBD1. In germline, CDR1 is SGHTA, CDR2 FQGNSA. The V and J ends lost 5 bases and 6 bases, in that order; junction bases with no gene match: 18. This CDR3 is built from 18 residues. The CDR3 here is CASSPRTGSSIWGNEQFF. CDR3 DNA sequence: TGTGCCAGCAGCCCTCGGACAGGGAGTTCGATATGGGGCAATGAGCAGTTCTTC.

This clonotype was detected ten times or more. V usage is TRBV7-8 and J usage is TRBJ1-2, with D tentatively TRBD1 (5 bases). CDR3 length: 16 amino acids. Trimming pared 1 base from V and 0 bases from J, leaving 12 bases between. Germline assignment: CDR1 SGHVS and CDR2 FQNEAQ. The CDR3 DNA follows: TGTGCCAGCAGCTTAGGGGGCCGGGCTTCTAACTATGGCTACACCTTC. Protein: CASSLGGRASNYGYTF.

The chain couples TRBV27 to TRBJ2-5; D not certain. The CDR3 length is 14 residues. Trimming left V 0 bases short and J 5 bases short, with 10 bases between. CDR1 and CDR2 (germline): MNHEY, SMNVEV (reference sequence). The CDR3 DNA reads TGTGCCAGCAGTTTATCTCCCTTGGAGGAGACCCAGTACTTC. Its protein product is CASSLSPLEETQYF.

This clonotype has a handful of counts. The genes are TRBV12-3 or TRBV12-4 and TRBJ1-6; no reliable D call. The CDR3 is 11 amino acids. V lost 7 bases, J lost 13 bases, and 11 bases lay in between. CDR3 sequence: CASTTGEPLHF. CDR3 nucleotide sequence: TGTGCCAGCACGACTGGAGAGCCCCTCCACTTT.

The gene calls are TRBV7-8 and TRBJ1-4; 8 nucleotides line up with TRBD1. J gave up 14 bases and V 7 bases, and 9 bases lay outside the gene matches. The germline CDR1 and CDR2 sequences are SGHVS and FQNEAQ. CDR3 length: 12 residues. The CDR3 DNA reads TGTGCCAGCACCCTTGACAGGGGTCTGCTGTTTTTT. Translation gives CASTLDRGLLFF. Drawing the rest from reference TRBV7-8 and TRBJ1-4, the complete variable domain is GAGVSQSPRYKVAKRGQDVALRCDPISGHVSLFWYQQALGQGPEFLTYFQNEAQLDKSGLPSDRFFAERPEGSVSTLKIQRTQQEDSAVYLCASTLDRGLLFFGSGTQLSVL.

This clonotype was counted between two and nine times. This CDR3 reads CASSQAGVLSENNEQFF. The CDR3 DNA sequence: TGCGCCAGCAGCCAAGCTGGGGTCTTATCGGAAAACAATGAGCAGTTCTTC. The chain recombines TRBV5-1 with TRBJ2-1; no firm D call. Trimming took 4 bases from V and 5 from J, leaving 22 bases between them. Germline V lookup: CDR1 SGHRS, CDR2 YFSETQ. The length of the CDR3 is 17 residues.

This clonotype was detected only a few times. V is TRBV14 and J is TRBJ1-1, with D uncertain. Germline CDR1 reads SGHDN; CDR2 reads FVKESK. V lost 3 bases to trimming and J lost 11 bases, with 10 bases between them. CDR3 length: 11 amino acids. Here the CDR3 DNA reads TGTGCCAGCAGCCAGGATACAACGGCTTTCTTT. It translates to CASSQDTTAFF.

This clonotype was seen a single time. The genes are TRBV10-1 and TRBJ1-1; a possible D gene is TRBD1 (5 bases). Trimming cost V 1 base and J 1 base, with 10 bases left between them. The CDR3 totals 15 residues. Per the germline V gene, CDR1 is WNHNN and CDR2 is SYGVQD (reference sequence). Here the CDR3 reads CASSEFAGQNTEAFF. As DNA, the CDR3 is TGCGCCAGCAGTGAGTTCGCAGGGCAGAACACTGAAGCTTTCTTT.

V usage is TRBV10-3 and J usage is TRBJ2-3, with D possibly matching TRBD2 (7 bases). The V end was cut by 8 bases, the J end by 0 bases, with 15 bases between. Germline V CDR1 and CDR2: ENHRY, SYGVKD. CDR3 length equals 15 residues. This CDR3 reads CAIAGGLPSTDTQYF. The CDR3 coding sequence is TGTGCCATCGCCGGGGGGCTACCTAGCACAGATACGCAGTATTTT.

This chain links TRBV28 with TRBJ1-5, with TRBD1 as a possible D gene (6 bases). The CDR3 sequence is 16 residues long. Trimming shortened V by 6 bases and J by 4 bases, and 19 bases separated the two germline ends. CDR1 is MDHEN and CDR2 is SYDVKM in the germline V gene. The CDR3 sequence: CASRTFRATGNQPQHF. CDR3 sequence (DNA): TGTGCCAGCAGAACATTTAGGGCCACAGGGAATCAGCCCCAGCATTTT.

This clonotype was detected ten times or more. The rearrangement uses TRBV28 and TRBJ1-4; D may be TRBD1 (6 bases). Per the germline V gene, CDR1 is MDHEN and CDR2 is SYDVKM. CDR3 length: 15 residues. Between the trimmed V and J ends, which lost 6 bases and 0 bases, there was a span of 11 bases. The CDR3 spells CASRDSLATNEKLFF. The CDR3 region has the DNA TGTGCCAGCAGGGACAGTCTAGCAACTAATGAAAAACTGTTTTTT.

Ten or more counts support this clonotype. The chain has TRBV25-1 and TRBJ2-3; no clear D. The germline CDR1 and CDR2 sequences are MGHDK and SYGVNS. The CDR3 has 13 amino acids. The V gene lost 3 bases and the J gene lost 5 bases, with 9 bases spanning the gap. The CDR3: CASSDQDGDTQYF. The CDR3 bases are TGTGCCAGCAGTGACCAGGACGGAGATACGCAGTATTTT.

The rearrangement joins TRBV28 to TRBJ1-2, with TRBD1 identical over 10 bases. The CDR3 length is 16 residues. V shed 5 bases and J 8 bases; nucleotides not matched to a gene: 14. The V gene's germline CDR1 is MDHEN and CDR2 SYDVKM. DNA for the CDR3: TGTGCCAGCAGTCTTGGGACAGGGGATGTAGTTTGGGGCTACACCTTC. Amino acids: CASSLGTGDVVWGYTF.

There are a few counts of this clonotype. This chain joins TRBV7-6 and TRBJ1-1; D might be TRBD1 (6 bases). CDR1 is SGHVS and CDR2 is FNYEAQ in the germline V gene. V lost 4 bases and J 7 bases, leaving 16 bases between the germline ends. The CDR3 loop spans 14 amino acids. In nucleotides, the CDR3 is TGTGCCAGCAGCTACCGGGACAACCCCGATGAAGCTTTCTTT. This encodes CASSYRDNPDEAFF.

Regarding this clonotype: At one end, the junction sequence differs from germline, possibly due to a read error. V usage is TRBV9 and J usage is TRBJ2-1; D is ambiguous. Germline loops: CDR1 SGDLS, CDR2 YYNGEE. This CDR3 region has 16 residues. The CDR3 loop is CVSSVDPWSRHNEQFF. The CDR3 DNA follows: TGTGTCAGCAGCGTAGACCCCTGGTCCAGGCACAATGAGCAGTTCTTC.

The V call is TRBV6-5, the J call TRBJ1-5; D is ambiguous. The germline CDR1 and CDR2 sequences are MNHEY and SVGAGI. The ends were cut back, 8 bases at V and 2 bases at J, with 19 bases in the middle. The CDR3 extends over 16 amino acids. The CDR3 DNA reads as TGTGCCAGCCCTCAGAGTGGGCCTAGGGGCAATCAGCCCCAGCATTTT. Its translation is CASPQSGPRGNQPQHF.

The chain couples TRBV29-1 to TRBJ2-5; 8 nucleotides align to TRBD2. With 4 bases clipped from V and 1 base from J, the junction kept 5 bases outside the gene matches. This CDR3 comprises 14 residues. In germline, CDR1 is SQVTM, CDR2 ANQGSEA. CDR3 region: CSVGWRGAQETQYF. CDR3 bases: TGCAGCGTTGGATGGCGGGGGGCCCAAGAGACCCAGTACTTC.

This clonotype was seen a single time. A junction end diverges from the germline sequence, so it may reflect a read error. V is TRBV7-8 and J is TRBJ2-1; D possibly corresponds to TRBD1 (6 bases). This CDR3 is built from 17 residues. CDR1 is SGHVS, CDR2 FQNEAQ, per germline. DNA for the CDR3: TGTGCCAACAGCTTAGATGGGGGCCCCAACTCCTACAATGAGCAGTTCTTC. Residues: CANSLDGGPNSYNEQFF.

For the CDR3, the DNA is TGTGCCAGCAGCAGGGTTGGGGAATATGGCTACACCTTC. Its translation is CASSRVGEYGYTF. This chain connects TRBV7-9 to TRBJ1-2, with no clear D. Germline lookup yields CDR1 SEHNR and CDR2 FQNEAQ (reference sequence). V lost 5 bases, J lost 5 bases, and 12 bases lay in between. This CDR3 has 13 amino acids.

This clonotype was detected only a few times. The chain recombines TRBV4-2 with TRBJ2-4; 12 bases line up with TRBD2. The germline V gene has CDR1 LGHNA and CDR2 YNFKEQ. The V segment lost 0 bases and the J segment 9 bases; nucleotides outside the gene matches: 9. The CDR3 is made up of 17 amino acids. The CDR3 nucleotides are TGTGCCAGCAGCCAAGAATCAACTAGCGGGGGGACAAGCATTCAGTACTTC. Translation gives CASSQESTSGGTSIQYF.

The chain couples TRBV28 to TRBJ1-6; D gene ambiguous. In germline, CDR1 is MDHEN, CDR2 SYDVKM. This CDR3 region has 15 residues. Trimming removed 7 bases from V and 0 bases from J, with 10 bases in between. This CDR3 reads CASISFYSYNSPLHF. Here the CDR3 DNA reads TGTGCCAGCATTAGTTTTTACTCCTATAATTCACCCCTCCACTTT.

The DNA of the CDR3 is TGTGCCAGCAGCCCCCCCCTATGGGAGTATGGCTACACCTTC. It yields the protein CASSPPLWEYGYTF. The rearrangement uses TRBV7-3 and TRBJ1-2; D uncertain. Trimming pared 5 bases from V and 5 bases from J, leaving 15 bases between. Germline V lookup: CDR1 SGHTA, CDR2 FQGTGA. This CDR3 has 14 residues.